Listed here are 7 T cell receptor beta chains from one sample, sequenced in a study of cytomegalovirus exposure and HLA in healthy donors. The PCR had 60 Vbeta and 13 Jbeta primers. Sequencing was performed with immunoSEQ multiplex PCR; in TCRdb, only in-frame clones are kept and a portion is missing. The sample has some 150,000 clones, about 61% seen once. Sequenced sample: PBMCs. These receptors were taken from a woman aged 35 to 49 in good health and CMV-seronegative.

The rearrangement joins TRBV29-1 to TRBJ1-1; D is perhaps TRBD1 (6 bases). V was trimmed by 4 bases and J by 2 bases, leaving 14 bases between them. The CDR3 covers 14 residues. The germline CDR1 and CDR2 sequences are SQVTM and ANQGSEA. CDR3 DNA sequence: TGCAGCGTTGTAACAGGGCTGGGAAACACTGAAGCTTTCTTT. Protein: CSVVTGLGNTEAFF.

This chain links TRBV6-4 with TRBJ2-1; weak D call: TRBD2 (6 bases). The germline CDR1 and CDR2 sequences are MRHNA and SNTAGT. The germline V and J ends were trimmed by 5 bases and 7 bases, with 18 bases remaining between them. The CDR3 is 15 residues long. The CDR3 here is CASSSSTEGPNEQFF. The CDR3 DNA is TGTGCCAGCAGTTCCTCCACGGAGGGTCCGAATGAGCAGTTCTTC.

The chain recombines TRBV7-2 with TRBJ2-2, with a weak D call TRBD1 (5 bases). CDR1 is SGHTA, CDR2 FQGNSA, per germline. CDR3 size: 17 residues. The V gene lost 1 base and the J gene lost 0 bases, with 12 bases spanning the gap. Written as DNA, the CDR3 is TGTGCCAGCAGCTTAGACGGCCAGACAGCGAACACCGGGGAGCTGTTTTTT. The encoded protein is CASSLDGQTANTGELFF.

This chain joins TRBV4-2 and TRBJ1-4; D might be TRBD1 (6 bases). There are 15 residues in the CDR3. Per the germline V gene, CDR1 is LGHNA and CDR2 is YNFKEQ. V lost 1 base and J lost 5, with 11 bases in between. CDR3 sequence reads: CASSQANRVNEKLFF. CDR3 nucleotides: TGTGCCAGCAGCCAAGCAAACAGGGTAAATGAAAAACTGTTTTTT.

V is TRBV5-6 and J is TRBJ2-7; TRBD2 agrees at 7 bases. Trimming at V came to 4 bases and at J to 2 bases, leaving 9 bases not matched to a gene. Germline lookup yields CDR1 SGHDT and CDR2 YYEEEE. The CDR3 length is 15 residues. CDR3 coding DNA: TGTGCCAGCAGCCTACGGGCCAGCGGGGCCTACGAGCAGTACTTC. Protein: CASSLRASGAYEQYF.

This clone has a handful of counts. This chain uses TRBV28 with TRBJ1-5; 12 bases align to TRBD1. The CDR3 has 18 amino acids. Losses at the gene ends were 5 bases for V and 1 base for J; bases not matched to a gene: 9. Per the germline V gene, CDR1 is MDHEN and CDR2 is SYDVKM. CDR3 sequence reads: CASSPTWDRGQSNQPQHF. The CDR3, as DNA: TGTGCCAGCAGTCCAACCTGGGACAGGGGGCAAAGCAATCAGCCCCAGCATTTT.

The chain joins TRBV7-9 to TRBJ1-2; D possibly corresponds to TRBD1 (6 bases). The CDR3 is 15 amino acids. CDR1 is SEHNR, CDR2 FQNEAQ, per germline (reference sequence). V lost 5 bases, J lost 7 bases, and 20 bases lay in between. CDR3 nucleotides: TGTGCCAGCAGCGCGTCCGGGACAAGGTCCCTTGGCTACACCTTC. Translation: CASSASGTRSLGYTF.